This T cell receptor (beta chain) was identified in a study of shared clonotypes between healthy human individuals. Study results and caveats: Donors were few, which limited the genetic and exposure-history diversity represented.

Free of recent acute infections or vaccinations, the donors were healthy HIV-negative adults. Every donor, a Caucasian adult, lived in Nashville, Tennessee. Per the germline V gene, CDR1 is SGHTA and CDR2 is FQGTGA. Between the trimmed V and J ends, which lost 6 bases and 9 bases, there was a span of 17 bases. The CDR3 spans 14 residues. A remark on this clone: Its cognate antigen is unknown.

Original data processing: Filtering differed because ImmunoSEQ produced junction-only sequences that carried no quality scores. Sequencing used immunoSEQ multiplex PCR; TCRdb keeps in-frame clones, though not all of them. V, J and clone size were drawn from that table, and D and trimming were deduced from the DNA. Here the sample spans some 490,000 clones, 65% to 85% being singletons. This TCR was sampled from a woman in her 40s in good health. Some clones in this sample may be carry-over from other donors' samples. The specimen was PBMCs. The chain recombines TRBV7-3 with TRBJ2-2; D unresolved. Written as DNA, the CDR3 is TGTGCCAGCAGACTCGGCCTACTGGTCCGGGAGCTGTTTTTT. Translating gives CASRLGLLVRELFF.